A few counts support the clone carrying this TCR beta chain. The entry originates in a study of cytomegalovirus exposure and HLA in healthy donors. Primers: 60 Vbeta forward and 13 Jbeta reverse. Here immunoSEQ multiplex PCR was the method, and the copy in TCRdb shows in-frame clones only, minus some. The sample lists 95,000 to 150,000 clones, just under 75% occurring once. Sequencing was carried out using PBMCs. This clonotype originated in a man in his fifties or sixties in good health and CMV-seropositive.

The chain's CDR3 is CASSEDIYGYTF. DNA for the CDR3: TGTGCCAGTTCGGAGGATATCTATGGCTACACCTTC. The chain has TRBV19 and TRBJ1-2; D not resolved. There are 12 residues in the CDR3. Germline V lookup: CDR1 LNHDA, CDR2 SQIVND (reference sequence). The V end was cut by 8 bases, the J end by 4 bases, with 11 bases between.